These 11 T cell receptor beta chains came from one sample sequenced in a study of blood T cell repertoires in COVID-19. Using immunoSEQ multiplex PCR, the repertoire was profiled, and TCRdb retains in-frame clones only, with some absent. The sample holds about 220,000 clones, more than 80% seen once. Sample: PBMCs or T cells enriched from blood (not recorded which). The receptor source for this set is a woman between 40 and 55 years old with acute COVID-19.

This clone was seen more than once but under ten times. The CDR3 is CASSFVEENTGELFF. CDR3 DNA sequence: TGTGCCAGCAGCTTTGTGGAGGAGAACACCGGGGAGCTGTTTTTT. The chain uses TRBV5-6 and TRBJ2-2, with D possibly matching TRBD2 (5 bases). Trimming shortened V by 2 bases and J by 1 base, and 9 bases separated the two germline ends. The CDR3 sequence is 15 residues long. The germline CDR1 and CDR2 sequences are SGHDT and YYEEEE.

V and J are TRBV11-2 and TRBJ2-2, with a possible D match to TRBD1 (6 bases). This CDR3 has 15 residues. Germline V gene lookup returns CDR1 SGHAT and CDR2 FQNNGV. The ends were cut back, 7 bases at V and 0 bases at J, with 12 bases in the middle. The CDR3 protein is CASNRQAPNTGELFF. In nucleotides, the CDR3 is TGTGCCAGCAACAGACAGGCCCCGAACACCGGGGAGCTGTTTTTT.

V usage is TRBV2 and J usage is TRBJ2-7; TRBD1 is a possible D gene (5 bases). This CDR3 region has 18 residues. Germline assignment: CDR1 SNHLY and CDR2 FYNNEI. V lost 1 base to trimming and J lost 2 bases, with 21 bases between them. CDR3 loop: CASSEGPLGTGATYEQYV. As DNA, the CDR3 is TGTGCCAGCAGTGAAGGTCCTTTGGGAACAGGCGCAACCTACGAGCAGTACGTC.

J is TRBJ2-7 and V is TRBV10-2; 9 bases agree with TRBD1. Germline CDR1 and CDR2: WSHSY and SAAADI. The CDR3 extends over 15 amino acids. V lost 0 bases, J lost 7 bases, and 7 bases stayed unmatched. The CDR3 protein is CASSESTQGAGEQYF. Here the CDR3 DNA reads TGCGCCAGCAGTGAGTCGACACAGGGGGCGGGGGAGCAGTACTTC.

The chain carries TRBV6-2 or TRBV6-3 and TRBJ1-1; no reliable D call. V shed 5 bases and J shed 4 bases, with 11 bases lying between them. The CDR3 totals 13 residues. Germline CDR1 MNHEY, CDR2 SVGEGT. CDR3 nucleotide sequence: TGTGCCAGCAGTGCGGTTTCGAGCACTGAAGCTTTCTTT. It specifies CASSAVSSTEAFF.

The chain carries TRBV19 and TRBJ1-2; TRBD1 matches 9 bases. Germline V gene sequence: CDR1 LNHDA, CDR2 SQIVND (reference sequence). The CDR3 has 14 amino acids. V lost 5 bases to trimming and J lost 3 bases; unmatched junction nucleotides: 4. CDR3 DNA: TGTGCCAGTAGTGACGGGACAGGGCACTATGGCTACACCTTC. It translates to CASSDGTGHYGYTF.

This clone was seen only a few times. V and J are TRBV19 and TRBJ2-1, with 15 bases lining up with TRBD2. The trim removed 6 bases at V and 9 bases at J, leaving 3 bases unmatched. The germline gives CDR1 LNHDA, CDR2 SQIVND (reference sequence). The CDR3 is 14 amino acids. CDR3 nucleotides: TGTGCCAGTAGAAGGACTAGCGGGGGGGGTGAGCAGTTCTTC. Protein: CASRRTSGGGEQFF.

V gene TRBV9 combines with J gene TRBJ1-2; D uncertain. Per germline, CDR1 SGDLS and CDR2 YYNGEE. V lost 4 bases and J 5 bases, leaving 12 bases between the germline ends. The CDR3 is 13 amino acids. CDR3 protein: CASSPSSGYGYTF. CDR3 DNA: TGTGCCAGCAGCCCGTCCTCAGGTTATGGCTACACCTTC.

The CDR3 region is CASSSRASGGRGTDTQYF. The CDR3 region has the DNA TGTGCCAGTAGTAGTAGGGCATCCGGGGGTCGGGGCACAGATACGCAGTATTTT. The chain joins TRBV19 to TRBJ2-3; perhaps TRBD2 as D (6 bases). CDR3 length equals 18 residues. Trimming took 4 bases from V and 1 from J, leaving 21 bases between them. Germline lookup yields CDR1 LNHDA and CDR2 SQIVND (reference sequence).

The rearrangement links TRBV29-1 to TRBJ1-2, with TRBD1 as a possible D gene (6 bases). The length of the CDR3 is 14 residues. CDR1 and CDR2 (germline): SQVTM, ANQGSEA. Trimming left V 7 bases short and J 8 bases short, with 23 bases between. The chain's CDR3 is CSARTLRTGHGYTF. CDR3 coding DNA: TGCAGCGCAAGAACACTAAGAACAGGGCACGGCTACACCTTC.

The V gene is TRBV9, the J gene TRBJ1-5; D unclear. V lost 2 bases to trimming and J lost 2 bases, with 11 bases between them. From germline, CDR1 is SGDLS and CDR2 YYNGEE. CDR3 size: 15 residues. This CDR3 reads CASSVAGEGNQPQHF. Written as DNA, the CDR3 is TGTGCCAGCAGCGTGGCTGGGGAGGGCAATCAGCCCCAGCATTTT.